A single sample is the source of the 29 T cell receptor beta chains below, sequenced in a study of STAT3 mutations in large granular lymphocyte leukemia. Study conclusions and caveats: Every T-cell large granular lymphocyte leukemia patient had at least one immunodominant TCR beta clonotype.

Some clones are missing from TCRdb's copy, which holds only in-frame ones; the method was immunoSEQ multiplex PCR. The sample lists approximately 10,000 clones; about 52% were seen once. For these receptors, no antigen is known. Material: peripheral blood mononuclear cells. Receptor source: a boy between 10 and 17 years old with T-cell large granular lymphocyte leukemia. Some clones in this sample may be carry-over from other donors' samples.

This clone was observed a handful of times. The genes are TRBV12-2 and TRBJ2-5; TRBD1 was called by the table and not checked on the DNA. TRBV12-2 is reported as a pseudogene. This CDR3 comprises 16 residues. The CDR3 loop reads CASRFERRDRQETQYF. The DNA for the CDR3 is TGTGCAAGTCGCTTTGAACGCCGGGACAGGCAAGAGACCCAGTACTTC.

This clone has just a few counts. The chain employs TRBV7-9 and TRBJ1-2, with D tentatively TRBD1 (5 bases). Between the trimmed V and J ends, which lost 5 bases and 8 bases, there was a span of 15 bases. In germline, CDR1 is SEHNR, CDR2 FQNEAQ (reference sequence). The CDR3 has 13 residues. CDR3 amino acids: CASSQRRGDGYTF. The CDR3 coding sequence is TGTGCCAGCAGCCAGAGACGGGGGGACGGCTACACCTTC.

The chain employs TRBV7-2 and TRBJ1-5, with a weak D call TRBD1 (5 bases). The length of the CDR3 is 16 residues. The V and J ends lost 2 bases and 1 base respectively, with 12 bases between them. From germline, CDR1 is SGHTA and CDR2 FQGNSA. CDR3 sequence reads: CASSLIGGGSNQPQHF. The DNA for the CDR3 is TGTGCCAGCAGCTTAATTGGGGGGGGAAGCAATCAGCCCCAGCATTTT. The variable domain in full, completed from reference TRBV7-2 and TRBJ1-5, reads GAGVSQSPSNKVTEKGKDVELRCDPISGHTALYWYRQSLGQGLEFLIYFQGNSAPDKSGLPSDRFSAERTGGSVSTLTIQRTQQEDSAVYLCASSLIGGGSNQPQHFGDGTRLSIL.

The chain employs TRBV28 and TRBJ2-7; D not certain. Deletions cut 5 bases from V and 5 bases from J, with 13 bases between. Germline CDR1 and CDR2: MDHEN and SYDVKM. CDR3 length: 13 residues. The CDR3 protein is CASSQPTLHEQYF. The CDR3 DNA reads TGTGCCAGCAGTCAACCGACTCTACACGAGCAGTACTTC.

As to this clone: At one end the junction does not follow the germline gene, possibly because of a read error. The chain is built from TRBV28 and TRBJ1-2; the D gene is possibly TRBD1 (6 bases). CDR1 and CDR2 from the germline V gene are MDHEN and SYDVKM. The CDR3 has 11 amino acids. This CDR3 is CASRAGRGQDF. CDR3 DNA sequence: TGTGCCAGCAGGGCGGGGAGGGGACAAGACTTC.

This clone came up once. DNA for the CDR3: TGCGCCAGTTTAGAGTCCCTCCACTTT. Its translation is CASLESLHF. The rearrangement joins TRBV4-3 to TRBJ1-6; no reliable D call. The CDR3 spans 9 residues. Germline V gene sequence: CDR1 LGHNA, CDR2 YSLEER. V was clipped by 9 bases and J by 14 bases, with 8 bases between them.

The rearrangement links TRBV6-1 to TRBJ1-2; the match to TRBD1 covers 7 bases. The CDR3 spans 16 residues. Germline assignment: CDR1 MNHNS and CDR2 SASEGT. V shed 0 bases, J shed 3 bases, and the junction held 7 bases outside the gene matches. This CDR3 reads CASSEANTGQHYGYTF. The DNA of the CDR3 is TGTGCCAGCAGTGAAGCAAACACGGGACAGCACTATGGCTACACCTTC.

The CDR3 sequence is CASRPGNSPLHF. CDR3 DNA: TGTGCCAGCAGACCAGGGAATTCACCCCTCCACTTT. The genes are TRBV6-6 and TRBJ1-6; possible D gene TRBD1, 5 bases. The CDR3 totals 12 residues. The germline gives CDR1 MNHNY, CDR2 SVGAGI (reference sequence). Trimming took off 6 bases at V and 7 bases at J, with 7 bases between the two ends.

The rearrangement uses TRBV7-9 and TRBJ1-1; a possible D gene is TRBD1 (6 bases). Trimming removed 1 base from V and 1 base from J, with 16 bases in between. Per the germline V gene, CDR1 is SEHNR and CDR2 is FQNEAQ (reference sequence). CDR3 length: 17 amino acids. The CDR3 DNA reads as TGTGCCAGCAGCTTAGGGTTTATGGGGGGGGCGAACACTGAAGCTTTCTTT. It encodes CASSLGFMGGANTEAFF.

This clone was seen a few times. The rearrangement joins TRBV7-9 to TRBJ1-2, with a possible D match to TRBD1 (6 bases). From germline, CDR1 is SEHNR and CDR2 FQNEAQ (reference sequence). V was pared by 6 bases and J by 4 bases, with 18 bases between. The CDR3 contains 15 residues. The CDR3 reads CASSPGASSSYGYTF. CDR3 nucleotides: TGTGCCAGCAGTCCAGGGGCGAGCAGCAGCTATGGCTACACCTTC.

The chain recombines TRBV6-1 with TRBJ1-2; the match to TRBD1 covers 9 bases. With 4 bases clipped from V and 4 bases from J, the junction kept 7 bases outside the gene matches. This CDR3 spans 15 amino acids. Germline CDR1 and CDR2: MNHNS and SASEGT. Here the CDR3 DNA reads TGTGCCAGCAGTGCACAGGGGGCGACTATCTATGGCTACACCTTC. Residues: CASSAQGATIYGYTF.

This clone was recorded a few times. This sequence joins TRBV19 and TRBJ1-5; 9 positions agree with TRBD1. Germline-derived CDR1 and CDR2 are LNHDA and SQIVND (reference sequence). J was trimmed by 6 bases and V by 9 bases; bases with no gene match: 6. The length of the CDR3 is 13 residues. In DNA form, the CDR3 reads TGTGCCAGCCGGGGACAGGGATTTCAGCCCCAGCATTTT. It translates to CASRGQGFQPQHF. Drawing the rest from reference TRBV19 and TRBJ1-5, the complete variable domain is DGGITQSPKYLFRKEGQNVTLSCEQNLNHDAMYWYRQDPGQGLRLIYYSQIVNDFQKGDIAEGYSVSREKKESFPLTVTSAQKNPTAFYLCASRGQGFQPQHFGDGTRLSIL.

The chain couples TRBV4-3 to TRBJ1-5; D perhaps matches TRBD1 (5 bases). Germline CDR1 LGHNA, CDR2 YSLEER. V lost 0 bases and J lost 9, with 9 bases in between. The CDR3 contains 13 residues. The CDR3 is CASSQDPGTPQHF. The CDR3 DNA reads as TGCGCCAGCAGCCAAGATCCGGGGACGCCCCAGCATTTT.

V usage is TRBV5-1 and J usage is TRBJ2-1; D could derive from TRBD1 or TRBD2 (6 bases each). The V gene's germline CDR1 is SGHRS and CDR2 YFSETQ. V dropped 5 bases and J dropped 8 bases, with 20 bases sitting between them. CDR3 length: 15 amino acids. The CDR3 reads CASSEGGRQLYEQFF. CDR3 DNA sequence: TGCGCCAGCAGTGAAGGGGGGAGGCAATTATATGAGCAGTTCTTC.

This clone has just a few counts. This chain joins TRBV6-1 and TRBJ1-2; no clear D gene. Per the germline V gene, CDR1 is MNHNS and CDR2 is SASEGT. V lost 4 bases, J lost 2 bases, and 5 bases lay in between. The CDR3 spans 12 residues. The CDR3 DNA is TGTGCCAGCAGTGTTGACAACTATGGCTACACCTTC. This gives the protein CASSVDNYGYTF.

This clone was counted between two and nine times. This chain connects TRBV7-9 to TRBJ1-2, with a tentative D call TRBD1 (5 bases). The CDR3 is 12 amino acids. The V end was cut by 5 bases, the J end by 12 bases, with 16 bases between. Germline CDR1 is SEHNR and CDR2 is FQNEAQ (reference sequence). DNA of the CDR3: TGTGCCAGCAGCCTGACAAGCAGGGCAGACACCTTC. Translating gives CASSLTSRADTF.

This chain uses TRBV6-1 with TRBJ1-2, with D possibly matching TRBD1 (5 bases). There are 18 residues in the CDR3. Looked up from germline, CDR1 is MNHNS and CDR2 is SASEGT. With 2 bases removed from V and 3 bases from J, the gap between germline ends came to 22 bases. The CDR3 sequence: CASSESVSYAVGDYGYTF. The CDR3 DNA follows: TGTGCCAGCAGTGAATCGGTGTCGTATGCAGTGGGGGACTATGGCTACACCTTC.

The genes are TRBV4-1 and TRBJ2-7; D unresolved. This CDR3 spans 13 amino acids. The ends were cut back, 4 bases at V and 1 base at J, with 8 bases in the middle. Germline loops: CDR1 MGHRA, CDR2 YSYEKL. In DNA, the CDR3 is TGCGCCAGCAGCCGGGTCGGATCCTACGAGCAGTACTTC. It codes for CASSRVGSYEQYF.

This clone was counted between two and nine times. The rearrangement links TRBV5-4 to TRBJ1-4; D not resolved. V dropped 2 bases and J dropped 0 bases, with 5 bases sitting between them. Per germline, CDR1 SGHNT and CDR2 YYREEE (reference sequence). This CDR3 is built from 14 residues. The DNA for the CDR3 is TGTGCCAGCAGCTTCGCCGCAACTAATGAAAAACTGTTTTTT. This codes for CASSFAATNEKLFF. Looking up the rest from reference TRBV5-4 and TRBJ1-4 gives the full variable domain: ETGVTQSPTHLIKTRGQQVTLRCSSQSGHNTVSWYQQALGQGPQFIFQYYREEENGRGNFPPRFSGLQFPNYSSELNVNALELDDSALYLCASSFAATNEKLFFGSGTQLSVL.

This chain connects TRBV30 to TRBJ1-4; possibly TRBD1 for D (5 bases). V lost 4 bases and J 3 bases, leaving 12 bases between the germline ends. The CDR3 length is 14 residues. Germline V gene sequence: CDR1 GTSNPN, CDR2 SVGIG (reference sequence). CDR3 region: CAWTRGASNEKLFF. DNA for the CDR3: TGTGCCTGGACCCGGGGCGCATCTAATGAAAAACTGTTTTTT.

This clone was observed a few times. J is TRBJ1-1 and V is TRBV5-6; TRBD1 matches 9 bases. CDR1 and CDR2 from the germline V gene are SGHDT and YYEEEE. The trim removed 4 bases at V and 10 bases at J, leaving 8 bases unmatched. CDR3 size: 13 residues. The CDR3 protein is CASSKRTGAVAFF. The CDR3 DNA reads as TGTGCCAGCAGCAAACGGACAGGGGCCGTAGCTTTCTTT. Full variable domain (rest looked up from reference TRBV5-6 and TRBJ1-1): DAGVTQSPTHLIKTRGQQVTLRCSPKSGHDTVSWYQQALGQGPQFIFQYYEEEERQRGNFPDRFSGHQFPNYSSELNVNALLLGDSALYLCASSKRTGAVAFFGQGTRLTVV.

This clone was counted between two and nine times. The gene calls are TRBV20-1 and TRBJ2-4; 9 nucleotides agree with TRBD1. The CDR3 is 11 amino acids. Germline values: CDR1 DFQATT, CDR2 SNEGSKA (reference sequence). Trimming at V came to 7 bases and at J to 9 bases, leaving 4 bases not matched to a gene. The CDR3 protein is CSGGQGGIQYF. The DNA of the CDR3 is TGCAGTGGGGGACAGGGAGGCATTCAGTACTTC.

V is TRBV5-1 and J is TRBJ2-7; no clear D. V dropped 9 bases and J dropped 3 bases, with 19 bases sitting between them. Per germline, CDR1 SGHRS and CDR2 YFSETQ. This CDR3 is built from 14 residues. Here the CDR3 DNA reads TGCGCCACCTCCCTTGGGCGAACTCGCTACGAGCAGTACTTC. This encodes CATSLGRTRYEQYF. Using reference TRBV5-1 and TRBJ2-7 for the parts outside the CDR3, the full variable domain is KAGVTQTPRYLIKTRGQQVTLSCSPISGHRSVSWYQQTPGQGLQFLFEYFSETQRNKGNFPGRFSGRQFSNSRSEMNVSTLELGDSALYLCATSLGRTRYEQYFGPGTRLTVT.

This chain's CDR3 is CASSFHTRGQETQYF. DNA of the CDR3: TGTGCCAGCAGCTTCCACACCAGGGGGCAAGAGACCCAGTACTTC. The V gene is TRBV5-8, the J gene TRBJ2-5; 7 bases are a match to TRBD1. This CDR3 is built from 15 residues. Germline CDR1 is SGHTS and CDR2 is YDEGEE. The ends lost 2 bases at V and 2 bases at J; junction bases unmatched: 6.

This clone was detected once. The chain links TRBV29-1 to TRBJ2-1; 10 bases are a match to TRBD2. With V trimmed by 2 bases and J by 1 base, 5 bases remained unmatched. CDR3 length equals 16 residues. The germline V gene has CDR1 SQVTM and CDR2 ANQGSEA. The CDR3 here is CSVELAGVGSYNEQFF. CDR3 coding DNA: TGCAGCGTTGAACTAGCGGGAGTTGGGTCCTACAATGAGCAGTTCTTC.

This chain joins TRBV5-4 and TRBJ2-7; TRBD2 matches at 8 bases. V shed 4 bases, J shed 5 bases, and the junction held 11 bases outside the gene matches. The germline V gene encodes CDR1 SGHNT and CDR2 YYREEE (reference sequence). This CDR3 is built from 15 residues. The CDR3 DNA reads as TGTGCCAGCAGCGCAGGTCCGGGACTAGGCGACGAGCAGTACTTC. Translated, it gives CASSAGPGLGDEQYF.

Note on this clone: One end of the junction varies from germline; a read error may be responsible. CDR3 DNA sequence: TGCAGCGTGGAAGGCGATTCGGGTGGCTACACCTTC. The encoded protein is CSVEGDSGGYTF. The J gene is TRBJ1-2, the V gene TRBV29-1; no definite D call. The V gene's germline CDR1 is SQVTM and CDR2 ANQGSEA. This CDR3 contains 12 residues.

The chain uses TRBV7-8 and TRBJ2-3; the D is unclear. This CDR3 spans 12 amino acids. CDR1 SGHVS and CDR2 FQNEAQ come from the germline V gene. V lost 5 bases, J lost 2 bases, and 5 bases lay in between. DNA for the CDR3: TGTGCCAGCAGCCCCACCACAGATACGCAGTATTTT. Residues: CASSPTTDTQYF.

This chain uses TRBV27 with TRBJ1-5; D gene uncertain. Trimming took 3 bases from V and 7 from J, leaving 7 bases between them. Germline CDR1 is MNHEY and CDR2 is SMNVEV (reference sequence). The CDR3 spans 12 residues. CDR3 amino acids: CASSFFGQPQHF. The CDR3 nucleotides read TGTGCCAGCAGTTTTTTCGGGCAGCCCCAGCATTTT.